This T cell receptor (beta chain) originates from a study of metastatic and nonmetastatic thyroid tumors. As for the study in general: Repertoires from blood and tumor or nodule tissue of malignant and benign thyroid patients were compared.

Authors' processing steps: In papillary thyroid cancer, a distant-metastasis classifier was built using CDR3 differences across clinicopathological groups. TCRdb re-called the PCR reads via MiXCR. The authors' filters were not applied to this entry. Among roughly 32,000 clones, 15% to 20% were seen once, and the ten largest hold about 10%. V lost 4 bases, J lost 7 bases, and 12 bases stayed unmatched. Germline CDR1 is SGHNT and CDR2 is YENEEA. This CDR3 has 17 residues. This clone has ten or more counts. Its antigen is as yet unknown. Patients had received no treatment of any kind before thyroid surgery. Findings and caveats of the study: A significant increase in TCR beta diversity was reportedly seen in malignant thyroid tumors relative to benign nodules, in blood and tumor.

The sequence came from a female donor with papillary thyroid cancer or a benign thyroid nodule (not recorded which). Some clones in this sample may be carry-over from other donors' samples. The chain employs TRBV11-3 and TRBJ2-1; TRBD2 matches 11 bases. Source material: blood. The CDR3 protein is CASSSMGLAAQQNEQFF. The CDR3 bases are TGTGCCAGCAGCTCCATGGGACTAGCGGCCCAGCAAAATGAGCAGTTCTTC.